Sequencing of this TCR beta chain was carried out in a study of shared clonotypes between healthy human individuals. Points from the study as a whole: Sequencing depth was expected to affect clonotype sharing among donors. Only blood was sampled, and tissue TCR repertoires likely differ from blood ones.

Template amounts of about 270 ng DNA, around 31,000 T cell genomes, were employed in unsorted PBMC replicate PCRs. Ten immunoSEQ deep assay plates were used to sequence unsorted PBMC DNA. TCRdb's copy holds only in-frame clones and misses some; the assay was immunoSEQ multiplex PCR. The data contain hundreds of thousands of clones, roughly four fifths of them singletons. Points on this clone: The antigen remains undetermined.

Sequencing was done on a sample of PBMCs. This TCR came from a woman in her thirties or forties in good health. Some clones in this sample may be carry-over from other donors' samples.

In DNA form, the CDR3 reads TGTGCCAGCAGGTCGACGGCCGGTCGACAGGGTGAACTGTTTTTT. This gives the protein CASRSTAGRQGELFF. V is TRBV28 and J is TRBJ1-4; 7 nucleotides align to TRBD1. V was clipped by 6 bases and J by 12 bases; unmatched bases: 16. The length of the CDR3 is 15 residues. Germline CDR1 reads MDHEN; CDR2 reads SYDVKM.